This is a list of T cell receptor beta chains from one sample in a study of CD8+ T cells in alopecia areata. The protocol was immunoSEQ multiplex PCR, while the TCRdb copy is restricted to in-frame clones and leaves out a portion. This sample carries 150,000 to 200,000 clones, under 80% of them seen once, and the ten largest clones take roughly 1.3%. The material was CD4+ T cells sorted from blood, obtained around week 49, from a patient treated with tofacitinib. The source is a human donor with alopecia areata. The conserved cysteine and the conserved F or W are not part of the CDR3 here. The order of the fields is J gene, V gene, CDR3 length, CDR3 protein.

TRBJ2-3	TRBV4-3	16	ASSQDPYRSTSTDTQY
TRBJ1-1	TRBV19	13	ASSIVGTLNTEAF
TRBJ2-3	TRBV4-3	15	ASSQDSGGIGADTQY
TRBJ2-7	TRBV15	10	ATSPEGAEQY
TRBJ1-2	TRBV30	13	AWSVLTGGMSGYT
TRBJ2-2	TRBV4-3	12	ASSRDTFTGELF
TRBJ1-1	TRBV7-2	13	ASSSWGIGGTEAF
TRBJ1-1	TRBV6-5	13	ASRYRGRDRTEAF
TRBJ2-6	TRBV6-5	13	ASSYQGFMANVLT
TRBJ1-2	TRBV30	9	AWDANYGYT
TRBJ2-5	TRBV2	12	ATSPSGIQETQY
TRBJ2-5	TRBV30	11	AWSNDTRGTQY
TRBJ1-6	TRBV2	12	ASSLELWNSPLH
TRBJ1-1	TRBV6-1	13	ASILDFSGNTEAF
TRBJ1-4	TRBV19	13	ASSPLDRRNEKLF
TRBJ2-2	TRBV19	9	ASRDTGELF
TRBJ2-2	TRBV7-2	13	ASSFSGVNTGELF
TRBJ2-5	TRBV27	11	ASSFDRQETQY
TRBJ2-3	TRBV30	9	AWKDRDTQY
TRBJ1-1	TRBV7-2	14	ASSPFRGRVNTEAF
TRBJ2-3	TRBV5-1	14	ASSLASGSFTDTQY
TRBJ1-1	TRBV29-1	12	SVMTERLNTEAF
TRBJ1-2	TRBV2	11	ASRKRDSYGYT
TRBJ2-1	TRBV9	13	ASSISGGQYNEQF
TRBJ1-2	TRBV2	11	ASSIDSYYGYT
TRBJ1-1	TRBV19	10	ASKFMNTEAF
TRBJ2-7	TRBV4-3	13	ASSSDRVGSYEQY
TRBJ1-4	TRBV30	11	AWSPQGTEKLF
TRBJ1-6	TRBV7-2	11	ASSLSSPSPLH
TRBJ2-1	TRBV5-6	12	ASSLLAGVVEQF
TRBJ1-2	TRBV4-1	12	ASSQDGGLEGYT
TRBJ1-6	TRBV5-1	12	ASSRTGNNSPLH